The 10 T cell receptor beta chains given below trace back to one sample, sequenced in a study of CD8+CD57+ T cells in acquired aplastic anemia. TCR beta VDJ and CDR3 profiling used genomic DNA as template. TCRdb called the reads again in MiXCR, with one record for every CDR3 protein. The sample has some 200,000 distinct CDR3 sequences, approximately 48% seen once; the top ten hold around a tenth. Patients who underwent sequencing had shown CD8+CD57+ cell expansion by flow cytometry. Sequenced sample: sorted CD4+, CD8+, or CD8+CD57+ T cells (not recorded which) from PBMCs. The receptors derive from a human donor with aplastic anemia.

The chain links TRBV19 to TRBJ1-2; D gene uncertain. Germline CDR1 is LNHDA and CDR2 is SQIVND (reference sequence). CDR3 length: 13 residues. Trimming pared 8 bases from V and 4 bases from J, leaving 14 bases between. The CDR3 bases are TGTGCCAGTGGCAGCGGGGAGGGCTATGGCTACACCTTC. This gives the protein CASGSGEGYGYTF.

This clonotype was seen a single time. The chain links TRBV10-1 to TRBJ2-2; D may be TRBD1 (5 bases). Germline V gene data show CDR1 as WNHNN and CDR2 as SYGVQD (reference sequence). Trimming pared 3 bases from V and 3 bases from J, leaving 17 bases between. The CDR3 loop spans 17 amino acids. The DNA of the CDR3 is TGCGCCAGCAGTGATGGTGGGCAGGGTTGGCACACCGGGGAGCTGTTTTTT. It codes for CASSDGGQGWHTGELFF.

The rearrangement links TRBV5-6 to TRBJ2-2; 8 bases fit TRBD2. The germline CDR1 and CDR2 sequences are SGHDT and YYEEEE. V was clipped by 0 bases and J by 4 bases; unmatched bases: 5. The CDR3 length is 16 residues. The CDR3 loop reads CASSLAGGGLTGELFF. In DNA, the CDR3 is TGTGCCAGCAGCTTGGCGGGCGGGGGGCTCACCGGGGAGCTGTTTTTT.

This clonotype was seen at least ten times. This CDR3 reads CASSPLAKNIQYF. The DNA of the CDR3 is TGTGCCAGTAGCCCGTTAGCCAAAAACATTCAGTACTTC. The chain carries TRBV19 and TRBJ2-4; D not certain. Germline assignment: CDR1 LNHDA and CDR2 SQIVND (reference sequence). Trimming cost V 6 bases and J 0 bases, with 6 bases left between them. The CDR3 has 13 residues.

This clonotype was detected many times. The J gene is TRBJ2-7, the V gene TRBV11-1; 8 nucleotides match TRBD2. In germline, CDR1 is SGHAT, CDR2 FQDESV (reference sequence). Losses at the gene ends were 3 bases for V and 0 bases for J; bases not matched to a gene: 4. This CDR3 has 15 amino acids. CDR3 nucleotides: TGTGCCAGCAGCTTTATAGCGGGAAGCTCCTACGAGCAGTACTTC. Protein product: CASSFIAGSSYEQYF.

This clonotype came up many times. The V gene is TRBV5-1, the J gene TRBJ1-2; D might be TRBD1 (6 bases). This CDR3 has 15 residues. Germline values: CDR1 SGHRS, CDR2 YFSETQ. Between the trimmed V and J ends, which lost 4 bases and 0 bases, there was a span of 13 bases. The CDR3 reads CASSPGAVSNYGYTF. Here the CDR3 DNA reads TGCGCCAGCAGCCCGGGGGCCGTATCTAACTATGGCTACACCTTC. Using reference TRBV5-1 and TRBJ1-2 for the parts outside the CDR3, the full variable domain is KAGVTQTPRYLIKTRGQQVTLSCSPISGHRSVSWYQQTPGQGLQFLFEYFSETQRNKGNFPGRFSGRQFSNSRSEMNVSTLELGDSALYLCASSPGAVSNYGYTFGSGTRLTVV.

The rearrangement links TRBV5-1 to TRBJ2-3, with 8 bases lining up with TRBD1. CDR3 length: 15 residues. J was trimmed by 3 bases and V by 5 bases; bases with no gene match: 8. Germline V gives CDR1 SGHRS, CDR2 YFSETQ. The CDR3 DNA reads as TGCGCCAGCAGGCCTCAGGGGGCTTTGACAGATACGCAGTATTTT. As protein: CASRPQGALTDTQYF.

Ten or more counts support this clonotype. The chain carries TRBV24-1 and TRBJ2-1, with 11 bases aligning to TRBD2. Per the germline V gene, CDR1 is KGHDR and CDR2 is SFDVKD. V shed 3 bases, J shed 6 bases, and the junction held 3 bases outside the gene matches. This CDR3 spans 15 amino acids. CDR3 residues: CATSDISGRANEQFF. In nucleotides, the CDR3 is TGTGCCACCAGTGATATTAGCGGGAGGGCCAATGAGCAGTTCTTC.

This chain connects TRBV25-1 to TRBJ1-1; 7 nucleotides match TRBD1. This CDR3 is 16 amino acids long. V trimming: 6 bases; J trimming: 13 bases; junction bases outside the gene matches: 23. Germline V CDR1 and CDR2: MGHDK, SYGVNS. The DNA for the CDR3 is TGTGCCAGCAGCCAGGCAAACAGGGGACCCTCTTTTGGAGATTTCTTT. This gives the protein CASSQANRGPSFGDFF.

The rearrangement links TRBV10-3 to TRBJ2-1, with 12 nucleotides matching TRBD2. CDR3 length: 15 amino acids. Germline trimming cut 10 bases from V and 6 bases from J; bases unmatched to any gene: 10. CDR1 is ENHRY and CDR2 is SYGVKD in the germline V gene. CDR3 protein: CASRETSGRSNEQFF. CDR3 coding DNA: TGTGCCAGCAGAGAGACTAGCGGGAGATCCAATGAGCAGTTCTTC.